The rows below give T cell receptor beta chains drawn from one sample of a study of blood T cell repertoires in COVID-19. Profiling relied on immunoSEQ multiplex PCR, and the TCRdb table lists in-frame clones only, not all of them. The table includes 150,000 to 200,000 clones, more than 80% detected once. The sequencing sample was made of peripheral blood. The receptors shown here come from an older woman with acute or convalescent COVID-19. Both conserved end residues are part of each CDR3. D genes are given only for firm matches. A row's size may be missing; if present it is once, few, many or a size class.

CDR3 protein | CDR3 DNA | D gene | J gene | clone size | V gene
CASSLVGDRGDYGYTF | TGCGCCAGCAGCTTGGTGGGCGACCGGGGGGACTATGGCTACACCTTC | - | TRBJ1-2 | - | TRBV5-1
CASRPGGQGLPYGYTF | TGTGCCAGCAGGCCAGGGGGACAGGGTCTCCCCTATGGCTACACCTTC | TRBD1 | TRBJ1-2 | - | TRBV5-4
CASSEASRTGDGYTF | TGTGCCAGCAGTGAAGCCAGCAGGACAGGGGATGGCTACACCTTC | TRBD1 | TRBJ1-2 | - | TRBV6-1
CASSHQNNYGYTF | TGTGCCAGCAGCCACCAGAATAACTATGGCTACACCTTC | - | TRBJ1-2 | - | TRBV3-1/TRBV3-2
CASSVAGQGARYTF | TGTGCCAGTAGTGTCGCGGGGCAGGGGGCACGCTACACCTTC | TRBD1 | TRBJ1-2 | - | TRBV19
CASSSRENQPQHF | TGTGCCAGCAGTTCACGCGAGAATCAGCCCCAGCATTTT | - | TRBJ1-5 | - | TRBV12-3/TRBV12-4
CSVQGQTNYGYTF | TGCAGCGTCCAAGGACAAACGAACTATGGCTACACCTTC | - | TRBJ1-2 | - | TRBV29-1
CATSADRGSGGELFF | TGTGCCACCAGTGCCGACCGGGGTAGCGGCGGGGAGCTGTTTTTT | - | TRBJ2-2 | - | TRBV24-1
CASRADRATNEKLFF | TGTGCCAGCAGAGCCGACAGGGCGACTAATGAAAAACTGTTTTTT | TRBD1 | TRBJ1-4 | - | TRBV6-5
CASSYEGVTPYEQYF | TGTGCCAGCAGTTACGAGGGGGTGACCCCTTACGAGCAGTACTTC | - | TRBJ2-7 | - | TRBV6-6
CASRSGTVNEKLFF | TGTGCCAGCAGATCCGGGACAGTCAATGAAAAACTGTTTTTT | TRBD1 | TRBJ1-4 | once | TRBV28
CASSMSRTSSSSYNEQFF | TGTGCCAGTAGTATGTCAAGGACTAGCTCGTCGAGCTACAATGAGCAGTTCTTC | TRBD2 | TRBJ2-1 | few | TRBV19
CASSPGTQGTQYF | TGTGCCAGCAGCCCCGGCACCCAGGGGACCCAGTACTTC | - | TRBJ2-5 | - | TRBV27
CASSLWTGAKGYTF | TGTGCCAGCAGCTTGTGGACAGGGGCTAAGGGCTACACCTTC | TRBD1 | TRBJ1-2 | - | TRBV5-8
CASSLDKNTEAFF | TGCGCCAGCAGCTTGGATAAAAACACTGAAGCTTTCTTT | - | TRBJ1-1 | - | TRBV5-1
CAWSLIQGNTEAFF | TGTGCCTGGAGTTTGATACAGGGTAACACTGAAGCTTTCTTT | - | TRBJ1-1 | - | TRBV30
CASREGLAEAFF | TGTGCCAGCAGGGAGGGGTTGGCTGAAGCTTTCTTT | - | TRBJ1-1 | - | TRBV21-1
CASSLGTGRNTEAFF | TGTGCCAGCAGCTTAGGAACGGGGAGGAACACTGAAGCTTTCTTT | - | TRBJ1-1 | - | TRBV11-3
CASRRIAGAGELFF | TGCGCCAGCAGAAGAATAGCGGGGGCCGGGGAGCTGTTTTTT | TRBD2 | TRBJ2-2 | - | TRBV5-1
CASSVGSVGGDTQYF | TGTGCCAGCAGCGTAGGCAGTGTGGGGGGGGATACGCAGTATTTT | TRBD2 | TRBJ2-3 | - | TRBV9
CASGGHSNSPLHF | TGTGCCAGCGGCGGACACTCTAATTCACCCCTCCACTTT | - | TRBJ1-6 | - | TRBV27
CASSMRTEAFF | TGTGCCAGTAGTATGAGGACTGAAGCTTTCTTT | - | TRBJ1-1 | - | TRBV19
CASARAGGDDGYTF | TGTGCCAGCGCCCGCGCAGGGGGCGATGATGGCTACACCTTC | TRBD1 | TRBJ1-2 | - | TRBV6-5
CASSPGQDFADTQYF | TGTGCCAGCAGTCCCGGACAGGATTTCGCAGATACGCAGTATTTT | TRBD1 | TRBJ2-3 | - | TRBV6-6
CASSLVLAGGIGYNEQFF | TGTGCCAGCAGTTTGGTACTAGCGGGAGGGATAGGTTACAATGAGCAGTTCTTC | TRBD2 | TRBJ2-1 | - | TRBV27
CASSEQGSTQYF | TGTGCCAGCAGTGAACAGGGGTCTACCCAGTACTTC | - | TRBJ2-5 | once | TRBV6-1
CASSSWDRARYGYTF | TGTGCCAGCAGCTCCTGGGACAGGGCACGCTATGGCTACACCTTC | TRBD1 | TRBJ1-2 | - | TRBV7-9
CASSEAAKGGDGYTF | TGTGCCAGCAGTGAAGCTGCGAAAGGGGGCGACGGCTACACCTTC | TRBD1 | TRBJ1-2 | - | TRBV2
CASSPGGLGNEQYF | TGTGCCAGCTCACCGGGAGGTCTGGGGAACGAGCAGTACTTC | - | TRBJ2-7 | - | TRBV18
CASSLFPGQTQYF | TGCGCCAGCAGCTTGTTCCCAGGGCAGACCCAGTACTTC | - | TRBJ2-5 | - | TRBV5-1
CASRPGQPYNEQFF | TGTGCCAGCAGACCGGGACAACCCTACAATGAGCAGTTCTTC | - | TRBJ2-1 | - | TRBV28
CASSPGTGGQTNYGYTF | TGTGCCAGCAGCCCCGGGACAGGGGGCCAGACGAACTATGGCTACACCTTC | TRBD1 | TRBJ1-2 | - | TRBV16
CASSPPGGQGQPQHF | TGTGCCAGCAGCCCCCCAGGGGGACAAGGACAGCCCCAGCATTTT | TRBD1 | TRBJ1-5 | - | TRBV6-5
CAISENGGTEAFF | TGTGCCATCAGTGAGAACGGGGGCACTGAAGCTTTCTTT | - | TRBJ1-1 | - | TRBV10-3
CASSDPGGAGELFF | TGTGCCAGCAGTGATCCCGGGGGGGCCGGGGAGCTGTTTTTT | TRBD2 | TRBJ2-2 | once | TRBV25-1
CASSRQNLAGVYEQYF | TGTGCCAGTAGTCGACAGAACCTAGCGGGAGTTTACGAGCAGTACTTC | TRBD2 | TRBJ2-7 | few | TRBV19
CASSRRSGQGNSPLHF | TGCGCCAGCAGCCGTCGTTCGGGACAGGGGAATTCACCCCTCCACTTT | TRBD1 | TRBJ1-6 | - | TRBV5-1
CASTVGISNQPQHF | TGTGCCAGCACTGTCGGGATTAGCAATCAGCCCCAGCATTTT | - | TRBJ1-5 | - | TRBV2
CASAGLAGGGLVF | TGTGCCAGCGCGGGACTAGCGGGAGGAGGGTTGGTCTTC | TRBD2 | TRBJ2-1 | - | TRBV7-8
CASSIASTAINQPQHF | TGTGCCAGTAGTATAGCGTCGACAGCGATTAATCAGCCCCAGCATTTT | - | TRBJ1-5 | - | TRBV19
CASSQTGGSQPQHF | TGTGCCAGCAGTCAGACAGGGGGCTCTCAGCCCCAGCATTTT | TRBD1 | TRBJ1-5 | - | TRBV25-1
CASSLDRSRSYEQYF | TGTGCCAGCAGCTTAGACAGGAGTAGGTCCTACGAGCAGTACTTC | - | TRBJ2-7 | - | TRBV7-2
CASSLGAPYGYTF | TGTGCCAGCAGTTTGGGGGCGCCCTATGGCTACACCTTC | - | TRBJ1-2 | - | TRBV28
CAWAGRSTDTQYF | TGTGCCTGGGCTGGTAGATCCACAGATACGCAGTATTTT | - | TRBJ2-3 | - | TRBV28
CATSRQGDGEKLFF | TGTGCCACCAGCAGGCAGGGGGATGGTGAAAAACTGTTTTTT | TRBD1 | TRBJ1-4 | - | TRBV15
CASSLTGNYGYTF | TGTGCCAGCAGCCTGACAGGAAACTATGGCTACACCTTC | - | TRBJ1-2 | - | TRBV13
CASSLTGAFEAFF | TGCGCCAGCAGCTTGACAGGGGCCTTTGAAGCTTTCTTT | TRBD1 | TRBJ1-1 | - | TRBV5-1
CASSWGSTSNTGELFF | TGCGCCAGCAGCTGGGGCTCGACATCGAACACCGGGGAGCTGTTTTTT | - | TRBJ2-2 | - | TRBV5-1
CASSRLAGGSNEQFF | TGTGCCAGCAGTCGTCTGGCGGGAGGATCCAATGAGCAGTTCTTC | TRBD2 | TRBJ2-1 | - | TRBV28
CASSRTSGRAETQYF | TGTGCCAGCAGTCGGACTAGCGGGAGAGCGGAGACCCAGTACTTC | TRBD2 | TRBJ2-5 | - | TRBV6-5
CASSFGLAGYNEQFF | TGTGCCAGCAGCTTTGGGCTAGCGGGATACAATGAGCAGTTCTTC | TRBD2 | TRBJ2-1 | once | TRBV5-5
CASSYGTGYPNEKLFF | TGTGCCAGCAGTTATGGCACAGGGTACCCTAATGAAAAACTGTTTTTT | - | TRBJ1-4 | - | TRBV27
CASSVQGAHGYTF | TGTGCCAGCTCCGTACAGGGGGCTCATGGCTACACCTTC | TRBD1 | TRBJ1-2 | - | TRBV18
CASSPQGVEQYF | TGTGCCAGCAGCCCCCAGGGGGTGGAGCAGTACTTC | TRBD1 | TRBJ2-7 | - | TRBV5-5
CAWSLVAGSNEQFF | TGTGCCTGGAGTTTAGTAGCGGGAAGCAATGAGCAGTTCTTC | TRBD2 | TRBJ2-1 | once | TRBV30
CASSKAGHSNQPQHF | TGTGCCAGCAGCAAAGCGGGCCATAGCAATCAGCCCCAGCATTTT | - | TRBJ1-5 | - | TRBV21-1
CASSSARGGNTEAFF | TGTGCCAGCAGCTCGGCGCGGGGTGGGAACACTGAAGCTTTCTTT | - | TRBJ1-1 | - | TRBV5-4